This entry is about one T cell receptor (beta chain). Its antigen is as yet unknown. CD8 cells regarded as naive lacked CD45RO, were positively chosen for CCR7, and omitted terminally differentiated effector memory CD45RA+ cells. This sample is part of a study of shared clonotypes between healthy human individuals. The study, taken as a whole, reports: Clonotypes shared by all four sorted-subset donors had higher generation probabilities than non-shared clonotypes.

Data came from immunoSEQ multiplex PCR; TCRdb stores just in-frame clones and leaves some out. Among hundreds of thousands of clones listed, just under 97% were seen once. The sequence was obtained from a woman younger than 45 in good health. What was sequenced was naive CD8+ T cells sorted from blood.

The CDR3 DNA is TGTGCCAGCAGTCTAGGAACAGCGAGCGTGTACAATGAGCAGTTCTTC. Translation gives CASSLGTASVYNEQFF. This chain links TRBV7-3 with TRBJ2-1, with D unclear. This CDR3 comprises 16 residues. Germline-derived CDR1 and CDR2 are SGHTA and FQGTGA. The V end lost 6 bases, the J end lost 4 bases, and 19 bases lay between the germline ends. The variable domain in full, completed from reference TRBV7-3 and TRBJ2-1, reads GAGVSQTPSNKVTEKGKYVELRCDPISGHTALYWYRQSLGQGPEFLIYFQGTGAADDSGLPNDRFFAVRPEGSVSTLKIQRTERGDSAVYLCASSLGTASVYNEQFFGPGTRLTVL.